Below, one T cell receptor (beta chain) is given with its context. Its antigen remains unidentified. The Oncomine TCR Beta short-read assay was applied to DNA of cultured CD4+ T cells. Via MiXCR, TCRdb re-called the PCR reads, giving one row per CDR3 protein. Here the sample spans 17,000 or so distinct CDR3 sequences, roughly 30% being singletons. The data were taken from a study of vaccination and CD4 T cells after COVID-19. This CDR3 has 14 residues. The V end lost 4 bases, the J end lost 8 bases, and 14 bases lay between the germline ends. Per germline, CDR1 MNHEY and CDR2 SVGAGI. The treatment here: approximately 11-day PBMC culture with coronavirus spike peptide pools or control peptides (ViraFEST assay).

Source material: cultured CD4+ T cells from blood. This receptor was identified in a human donor with COVID-19. J is TRBJ1-4 and V is TRBV6-5; D might be TRBD1 (6 bases). CDR3: CASSWGGSREKLFF. The CDR3 bases are TGTGCCAGCAGTTGGGGGGGCTCTAGAGAAAAACTGTTTTTT.